The TCR beta chain described here comes from a study of cytomegalovirus exposure and HLA in healthy donors. The study, taken as a whole, reports: The study recorded over 150 TCR beta chains that were cytomegalovirus-associated. Most TCR sequences were seen very rarely across donors, but some public TCRs occurred in many.

TCRdb's copy holds only in-frame clones and misses some; the assay was immunoSEQ multiplex PCR. The sample contains approximately 210,000 clones, about 86% of which appear only once. A word on this clone: Its target is not known.

This sequence originates from a young woman in good health and CMV-seronegative. Specimen: PBMCs.

The CDR3 spells CASSPGLAGPRPTEQYF. In DNA form, the CDR3 reads TGCGCCAGCAGCCCGGGACTCGCGGGGCCCCGTCCCACAGAGCAGTACTTC. This chain links TRBV4-1 with TRBJ2-7; D is perhaps TRBD2 (6 bases). The V end lost 4 bases, the J end lost 7 bases, and 26 bases lay between the germline ends. CDR3 length: 17 amino acids. Germline values: CDR1 MGHRA, CDR2 YSYEKL.